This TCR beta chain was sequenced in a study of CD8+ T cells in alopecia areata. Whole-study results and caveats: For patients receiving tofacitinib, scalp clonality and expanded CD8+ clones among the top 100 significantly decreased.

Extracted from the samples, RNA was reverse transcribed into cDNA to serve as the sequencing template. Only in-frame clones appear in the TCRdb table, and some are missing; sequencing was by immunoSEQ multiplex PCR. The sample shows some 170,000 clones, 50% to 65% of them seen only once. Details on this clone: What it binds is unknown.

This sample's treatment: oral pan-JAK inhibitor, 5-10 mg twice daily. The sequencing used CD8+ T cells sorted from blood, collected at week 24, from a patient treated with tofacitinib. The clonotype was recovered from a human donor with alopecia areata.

The CDR3 is CASSYKQGVGGDGYTF. The DNA for the CDR3 is TGTGCCAGCAGTTACAAGCAAGGGGTAGGCGGGGATGGCTACACCTTC. The genes are TRBV6-5 and TRBJ1-2, with a tentative D call TRBD1 (5 bases). V dropped 2 bases and J dropped 6 bases, with 19 bases sitting between them. The CDR3 runs 16 residues. The germline gives CDR1 MNHEY, CDR2 SVGAGI.